A single T cell receptor (beta chain) is shown here with its context. This entry belongs to a study of blood T cell repertoires in COVID-19. Background on the study: There were acute and convalescent COVID-19 samples, and they came from the United States, Italy and Spain. From T cells, B-cell-depleted T cells, or PBMCs came the material, which was cDNA or gDNA.

As originally analysed: Quantification of nucleated cells was approximated via reference gene primer amplification. Assay used: immunoSEQ multiplex PCR; TCRdb lists only in-frame clones, some missing. V, J and clone size were drawn from that table, and D and trimming were deduced from the DNA. The top ten hold roughly 3.3% of the sample, which has around 100,000 clones, just under 85% seen once. The CDR3 sequence is 15 residues long. CDR1 is MNHEY, CDR2 SVGAGI, per germline. V lost 9 bases to trimming and J lost 5 bases; unmatched junction nucleotides: 7. The sequence was obtained from an elderly woman with active or convalescent COVID-19. Sequencing was carried out using peripheral blood. This sequence joins TRBV6-5 and TRBJ2-2, with TRBD2 matching over 12 bases. The CDR3 coding sequence is TGTGCCAGTGTTCTAGCGGGGGGGCAAACCGGGGAGCTGTTTTTT. It is translated as CASVLAGGQTGELFF.